This TCR beta chain is drawn from a study of blood T cells in healthy people across ages. CDR1 and CDR2 from the germline V gene are DFQATT and SNEGSKA (reference sequence). V gave up 6 bases and J gave up 2 bases, with 8 bases separating them. The CDR3 has 11 residues. A J-beta primer mix and a sample-barcoded 5' primer were used in a second PCR of roughly 7 to 12 cycles. TCRdb ran MiXCR on the 5' RACE reads and lists one entry per CDR3 protein. Of some 930,000 distinct CDR3 sequences listed, 25% to 30% are singletons. These data were likewise used in another study, on T cells of mothers and their children.

The sequenced sample consisted of blood. V and J are TRBV20-1 and TRBJ2-7; D is undetermined. The receptor was isolated from a woman in her forties in good health. CDR3 in amino acids: CSALGTYEQYF. The CDR3 region has the DNA TGCAGTGCCCTAGGGACCTACGAGCAGTACTTC.